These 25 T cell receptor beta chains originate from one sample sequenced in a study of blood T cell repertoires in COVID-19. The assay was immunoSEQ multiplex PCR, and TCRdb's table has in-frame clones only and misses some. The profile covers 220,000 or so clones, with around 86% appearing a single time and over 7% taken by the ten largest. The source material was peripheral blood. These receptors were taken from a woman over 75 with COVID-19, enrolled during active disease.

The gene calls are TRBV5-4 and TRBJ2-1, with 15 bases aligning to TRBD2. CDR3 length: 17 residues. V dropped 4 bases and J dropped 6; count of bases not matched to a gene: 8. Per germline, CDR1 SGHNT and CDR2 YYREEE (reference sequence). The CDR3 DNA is TGTGCCAGCAGCCCCCCAGGACTAGCGGGAGGGCGCAATGAGCAGTTCTTC. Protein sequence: CASSPPGLAGGRNEQFF.

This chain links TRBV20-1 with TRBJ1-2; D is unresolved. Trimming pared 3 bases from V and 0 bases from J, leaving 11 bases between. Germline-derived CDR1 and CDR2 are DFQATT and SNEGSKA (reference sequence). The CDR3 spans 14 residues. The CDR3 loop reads CSASVPPANYGYTF. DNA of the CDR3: TGCAGTGCTAGTGTCCCACCAGCTAACTATGGCTACACCTTC.

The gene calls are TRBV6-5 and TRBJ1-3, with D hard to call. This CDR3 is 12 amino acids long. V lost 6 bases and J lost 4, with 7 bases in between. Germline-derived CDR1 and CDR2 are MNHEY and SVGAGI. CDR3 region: CASRSQGNTIYF. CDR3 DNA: TGTGCCAGCAGGTCCCAGGGAAACACCATATATTTT.

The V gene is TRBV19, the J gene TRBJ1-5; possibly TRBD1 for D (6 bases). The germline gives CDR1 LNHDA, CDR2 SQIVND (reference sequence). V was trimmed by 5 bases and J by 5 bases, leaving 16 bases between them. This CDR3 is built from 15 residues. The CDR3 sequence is CASSSGQSPYQPQHF. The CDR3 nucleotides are TGTGCCAGTAGTTCTGGACAGAGTCCCTATCAGCCCCAGCATTTT. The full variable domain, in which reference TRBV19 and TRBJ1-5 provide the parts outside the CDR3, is DGGITQSPKYLFRKEGQNVTLSCEQNLNHDAMYWYRQDPGQGLRLIYYSQIVNDFQKGDIAEGYSVSREKKESFPLTVTSAQKNPTAFYLCASSSGQSPYQPQHFGDGTRLSIL.

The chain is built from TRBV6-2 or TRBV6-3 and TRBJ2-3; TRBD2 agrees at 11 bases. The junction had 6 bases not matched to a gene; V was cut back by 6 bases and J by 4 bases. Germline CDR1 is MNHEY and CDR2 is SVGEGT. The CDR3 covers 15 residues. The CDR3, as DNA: TGTGCCAGCAGCTCGACTAGCGGGATAGCAGATACGCAGTATTTT. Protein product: CASSSTSGIADTQYF.

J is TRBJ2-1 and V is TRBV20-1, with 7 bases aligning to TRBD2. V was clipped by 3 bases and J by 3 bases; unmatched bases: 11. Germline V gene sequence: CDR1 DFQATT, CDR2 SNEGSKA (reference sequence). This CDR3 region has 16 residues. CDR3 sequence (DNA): TGCAGTGCTAGTGAGGGTGGGGCTAGCGGCTACAATGAGCAGTTCTTC. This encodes CSASEGGASGYNEQFF.

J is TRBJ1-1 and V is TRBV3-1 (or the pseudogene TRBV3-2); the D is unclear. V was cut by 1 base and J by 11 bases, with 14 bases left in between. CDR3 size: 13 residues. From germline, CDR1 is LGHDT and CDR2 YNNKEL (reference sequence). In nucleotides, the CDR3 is TGTGCCAGCAGCCAAGGGTCCGGAGGAGCCGCTTTCTTT. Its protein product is CASSQGSGGAAFF.

The CDR3 DNA reads TGTGCCAGCAGAGGAGCAGTTACGCAGTATTTT. Amino acid sequence: CASRGAVTQYF. The chain combines TRBV2 with TRBJ2-3; D is undetermined. V shed 6 bases and J shed 8 bases, with 9 bases lying between them. The CDR3 sequence is 11 residues long. Looked up from germline, CDR1 is SNHLY and CDR2 is FYNNEI.

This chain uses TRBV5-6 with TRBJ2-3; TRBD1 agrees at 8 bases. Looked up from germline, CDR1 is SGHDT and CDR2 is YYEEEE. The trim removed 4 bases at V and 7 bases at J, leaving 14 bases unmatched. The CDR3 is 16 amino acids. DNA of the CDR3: TGTGCCAGCAGCCGGTCAGGGGGCGCCGCCCGAAATACGCAGTATTTT. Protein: CASSRSGGAARNTQYF.

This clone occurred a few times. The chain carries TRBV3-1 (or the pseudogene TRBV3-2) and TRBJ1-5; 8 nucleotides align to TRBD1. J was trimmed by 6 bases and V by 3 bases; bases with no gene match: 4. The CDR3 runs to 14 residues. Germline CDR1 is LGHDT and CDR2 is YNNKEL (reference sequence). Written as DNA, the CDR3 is TGTGCCAGCAGCCAGAACAGGGGGGGTCAGCCCCAGCATTTT. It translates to CASSQNRGGQPQHF.

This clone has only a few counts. The DNA for the CDR3 is TGTGCCAGCAGTTTATCTATAGGCAGGGTTGTGTCTGGGGCCAACGTCCTGACTTTC. Protein sequence: CASSLSIGRVVSGANVLTF. V gene TRBV27 combines with J gene TRBJ2-6; D perhaps matches TRBD1 (5 bases). Germline CDR1 reads MNHEY; CDR2 reads SMNVEV (reference sequence). The CDR3 is 19 amino acids. V lost 0 bases and J 1 base, leaving 16 bases between the germline ends.

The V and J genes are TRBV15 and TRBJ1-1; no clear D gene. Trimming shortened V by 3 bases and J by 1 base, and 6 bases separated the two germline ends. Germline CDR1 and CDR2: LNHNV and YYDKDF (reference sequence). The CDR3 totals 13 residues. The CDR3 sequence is CATSRDSNTEAFF. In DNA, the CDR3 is TGTGCCACCAGCAGGGACTCGAACACTGAAGCTTTCTTT.

CDR3 loop: CATSRSGLAGELGANVLTF. CDR3 DNA sequence: TGTGCCACCAGCAGGTCGGGACTAGCGGGAGAGTTGGGGGCCAACGTCCTGACTTTC. This chain joins TRBV15 and TRBJ2-6, with 14 bases lining up with TRBD2. Trimming took 3 bases from V and 4 from J; bases not matched to a gene: 8. The CDR3 length is 19 residues. Germline lookup yields CDR1 LNHNV and CDR2 YYDKDF (reference sequence).

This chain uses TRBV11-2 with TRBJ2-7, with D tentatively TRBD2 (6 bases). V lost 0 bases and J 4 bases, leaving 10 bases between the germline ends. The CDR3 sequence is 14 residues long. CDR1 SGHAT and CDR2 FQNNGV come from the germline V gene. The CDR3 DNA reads TGTGCCAGCAGCTTAGATGGCGGGGATTACGAGCAGTACTTC. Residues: CASSLDGGDYEQYF.

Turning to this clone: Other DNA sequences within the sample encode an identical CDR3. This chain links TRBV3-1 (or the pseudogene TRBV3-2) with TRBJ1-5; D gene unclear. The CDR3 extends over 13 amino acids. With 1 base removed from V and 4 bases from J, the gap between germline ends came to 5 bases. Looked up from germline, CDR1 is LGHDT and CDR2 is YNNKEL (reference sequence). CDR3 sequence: CASSQGSNQPQHF. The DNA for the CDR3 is TGTGCCAGCAGCCAAGGGAGTAATCAGCCCCAGCATTTT.

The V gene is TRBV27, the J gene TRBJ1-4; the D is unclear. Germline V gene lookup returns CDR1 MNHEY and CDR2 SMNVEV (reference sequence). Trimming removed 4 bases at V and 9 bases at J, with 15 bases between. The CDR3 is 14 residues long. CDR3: CASSSPGVGQKLFF. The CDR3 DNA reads TGTGCCAGCAGTTCCCCCGGGGTCGGGCAAAAACTGTTTTTT.

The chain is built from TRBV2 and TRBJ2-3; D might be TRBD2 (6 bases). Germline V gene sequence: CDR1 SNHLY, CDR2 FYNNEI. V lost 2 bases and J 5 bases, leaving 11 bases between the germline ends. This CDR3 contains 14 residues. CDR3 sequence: CASSEMGLIDTQYF. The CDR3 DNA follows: TGTGCCAGCAGTGAAATGGGACTTATAGATACGCAGTATTTT.

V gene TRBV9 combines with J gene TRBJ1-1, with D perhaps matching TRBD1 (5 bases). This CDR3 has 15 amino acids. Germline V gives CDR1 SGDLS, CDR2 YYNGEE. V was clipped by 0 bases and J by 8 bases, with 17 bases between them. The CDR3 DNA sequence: TGTGCCAGCAGCGTAGACAATGGGGGGGTTGGCGAAGCTTTCTTT. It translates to CASSVDNGGVGEAFF.

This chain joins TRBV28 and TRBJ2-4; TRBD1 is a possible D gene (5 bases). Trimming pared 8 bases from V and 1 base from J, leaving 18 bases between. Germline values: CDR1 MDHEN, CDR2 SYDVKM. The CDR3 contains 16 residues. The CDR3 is CASQPSLRGAKNIQYF. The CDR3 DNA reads TGTGCCAGCCAACCTTCCCTAAGGGGCGCCAAAAACATTCAGTACTTC.

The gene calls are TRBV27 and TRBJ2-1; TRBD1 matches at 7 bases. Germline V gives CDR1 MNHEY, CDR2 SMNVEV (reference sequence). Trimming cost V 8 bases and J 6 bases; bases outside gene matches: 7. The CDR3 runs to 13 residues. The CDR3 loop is CASGQDQANEQFF. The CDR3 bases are TGTGCCAGCGGACAGGACCAAGCCAATGAGCAGTTCTTC.

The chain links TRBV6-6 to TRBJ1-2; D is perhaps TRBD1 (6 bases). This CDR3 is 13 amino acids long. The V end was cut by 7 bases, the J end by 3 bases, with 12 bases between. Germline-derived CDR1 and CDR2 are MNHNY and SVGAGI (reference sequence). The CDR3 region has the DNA TGTGCCAGCAAGGACAGCGCTTACTATGGCTACACCTTC. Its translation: CASKDSAYYGYTF.

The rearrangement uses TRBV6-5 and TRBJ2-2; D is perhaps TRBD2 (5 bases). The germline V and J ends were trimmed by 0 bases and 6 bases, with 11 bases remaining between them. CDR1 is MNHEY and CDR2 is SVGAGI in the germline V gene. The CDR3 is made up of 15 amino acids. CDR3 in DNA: TGTGCCAGCAGTTACTCGGCCGGGAAGTCCGGGGAGCTGTTTTTT. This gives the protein CASSYSAGKSGELFF.

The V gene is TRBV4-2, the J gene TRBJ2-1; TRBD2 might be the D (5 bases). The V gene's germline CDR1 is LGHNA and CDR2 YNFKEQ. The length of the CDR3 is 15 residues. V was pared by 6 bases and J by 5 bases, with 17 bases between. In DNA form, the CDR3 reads TGTGCCAGCAGAATACACCCCAGAGCGGACAATGAGCAGTTCTTC. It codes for CASRIHPRADNEQFF.

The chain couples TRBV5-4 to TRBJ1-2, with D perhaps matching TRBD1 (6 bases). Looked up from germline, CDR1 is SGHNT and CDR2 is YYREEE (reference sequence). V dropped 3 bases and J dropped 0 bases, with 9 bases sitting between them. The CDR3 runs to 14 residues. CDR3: CASSSDRSNYGYTF. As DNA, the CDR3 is TGTGCCAGCAGCTCGGACAGATCTAACTATGGCTACACCTTC.

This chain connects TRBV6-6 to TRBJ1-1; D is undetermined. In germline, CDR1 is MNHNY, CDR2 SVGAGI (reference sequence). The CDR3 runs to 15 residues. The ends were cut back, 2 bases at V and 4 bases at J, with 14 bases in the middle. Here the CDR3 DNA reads TGTGCCAGCAGTTACAGAGCCGCCAGCGGCACTGAAGCTTTCTTT. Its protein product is CASSYRAASGTEAFF.